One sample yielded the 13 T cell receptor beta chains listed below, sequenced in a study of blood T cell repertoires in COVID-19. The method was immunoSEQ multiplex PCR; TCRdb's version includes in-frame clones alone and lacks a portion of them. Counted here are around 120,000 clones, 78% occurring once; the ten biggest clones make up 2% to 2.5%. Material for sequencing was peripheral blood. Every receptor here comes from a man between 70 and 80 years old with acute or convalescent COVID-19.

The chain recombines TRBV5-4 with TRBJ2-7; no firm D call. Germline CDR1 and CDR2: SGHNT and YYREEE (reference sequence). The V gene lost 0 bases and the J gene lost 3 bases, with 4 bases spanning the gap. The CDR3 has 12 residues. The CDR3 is CASSLGHYEQYF. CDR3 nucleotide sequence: TGTGCCAGCAGCTTGGGACACTACGAGCAGTACTTC.

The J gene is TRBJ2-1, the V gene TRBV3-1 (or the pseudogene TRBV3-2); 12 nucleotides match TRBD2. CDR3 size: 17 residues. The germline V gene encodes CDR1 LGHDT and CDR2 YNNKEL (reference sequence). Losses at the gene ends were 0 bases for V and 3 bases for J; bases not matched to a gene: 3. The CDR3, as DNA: TGTGCCAGCAGCCAAGATGCTAGCGGGGGGGGCTACAATGAGCAGTTCTTC. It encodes CASSQDASGGGYNEQFF.

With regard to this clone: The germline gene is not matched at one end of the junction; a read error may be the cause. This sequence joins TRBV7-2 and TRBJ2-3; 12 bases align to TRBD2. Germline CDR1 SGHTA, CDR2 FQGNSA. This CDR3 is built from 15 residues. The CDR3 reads CASSLAGGPTDTQYF. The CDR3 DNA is TGTGCCAGCAGCCTAGCGGGGGGGCCCACAGATACGCAGTATTTT.

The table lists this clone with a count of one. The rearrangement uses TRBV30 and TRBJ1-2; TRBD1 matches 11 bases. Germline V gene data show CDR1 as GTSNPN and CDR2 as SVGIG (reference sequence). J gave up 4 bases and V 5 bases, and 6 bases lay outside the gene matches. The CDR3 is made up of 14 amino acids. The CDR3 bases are TGTGCCTGGGGACAGGGGGCATCAGTCTATGGCTACACCTTC. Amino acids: CAWGQGASVYGYTF.

The CDR3 DNA reads as TGTGCCAGTAGTGAGGGACTTCGCGTTGGGCAGTTCTTC. Its protein product is CASSEGLRVGQFF. The chain is built from TRBV19 and TRBJ2-1; a weak D match, TRBD2 (6 bases). Germline V gives CDR1 LNHDA, CDR2 SQIVND (reference sequence). CDR3 length: 13 residues. V was pared by 5 bases and J by 12 bases, with 17 bases between. The full variable domain, completed using reference TRBV19 and TRBJ2-1, is DGGITQSPKYLFRKEGQNVTLSCEQNLNHDAMYWYRQDPGQGLRLIYYSQIVNDFQKGDIAEGYSVSREKKESFPLTVTSAQKNPTAFYLCASSEGLRVGQFFGPGTRLTVL.

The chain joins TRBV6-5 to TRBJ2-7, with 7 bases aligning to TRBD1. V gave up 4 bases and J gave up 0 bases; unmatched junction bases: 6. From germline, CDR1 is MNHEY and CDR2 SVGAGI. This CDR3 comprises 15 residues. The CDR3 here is CASSSFGTVSYEQYF. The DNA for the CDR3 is TGTGCCAGCAGTTCCTTCGGGACAGTCTCCTACGAGCAGTACTTC.

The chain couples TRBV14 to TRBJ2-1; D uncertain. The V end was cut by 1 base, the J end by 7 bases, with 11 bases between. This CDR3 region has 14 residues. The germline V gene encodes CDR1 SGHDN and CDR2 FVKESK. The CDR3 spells CASSQVFLGNEQFF. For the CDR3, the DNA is TGTGCCAGCAGCCAAGTCTTCCTAGGAAATGAGCAGTTCTTC.

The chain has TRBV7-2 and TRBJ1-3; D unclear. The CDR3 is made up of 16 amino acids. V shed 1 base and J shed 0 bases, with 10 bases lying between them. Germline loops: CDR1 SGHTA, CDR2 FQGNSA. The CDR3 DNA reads TGTGCCAGCAGCTTAGAATGGTATAGCTCTGGAAACACCATATATTTT. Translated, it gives CASSLEWYSSGNTIYF.

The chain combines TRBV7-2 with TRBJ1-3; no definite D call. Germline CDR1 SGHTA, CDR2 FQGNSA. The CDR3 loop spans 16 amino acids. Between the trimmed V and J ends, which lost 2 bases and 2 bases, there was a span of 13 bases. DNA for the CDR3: TGTGCCAGCAGCTTACTGTTTCAGAAAACTGGAAACACCATATATTTT. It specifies CASSLLFQKTGNTIYF. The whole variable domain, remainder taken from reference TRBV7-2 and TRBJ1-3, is GAGVSQSPSNKVTEKGKDVELRCDPISGHTALYWYRQSLGQGLEFLIYFQGNSAPDKSGLPSDRFSAERTGGSVSTLTIQRTQQEDSAVYLCASSLLFQKTGNTIYFGEGSWLTVV.

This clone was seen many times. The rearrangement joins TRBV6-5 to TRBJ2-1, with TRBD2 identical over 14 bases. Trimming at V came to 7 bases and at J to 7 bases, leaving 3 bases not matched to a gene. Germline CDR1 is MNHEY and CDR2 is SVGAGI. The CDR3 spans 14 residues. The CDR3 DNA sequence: TGTGCCAGCACCGGGACTAGCGGGGGAAATGAGCAGTTCTTC. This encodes CASTGTSGGNEQFF.

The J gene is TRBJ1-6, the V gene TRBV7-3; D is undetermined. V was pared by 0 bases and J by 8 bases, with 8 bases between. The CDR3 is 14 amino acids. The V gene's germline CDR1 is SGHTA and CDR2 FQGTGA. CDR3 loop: CASSLTRAYSPLHF. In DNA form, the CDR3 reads TGTGCCAGCAGCTTAACCCGAGCTTATTCACCCCTCCACTTT.

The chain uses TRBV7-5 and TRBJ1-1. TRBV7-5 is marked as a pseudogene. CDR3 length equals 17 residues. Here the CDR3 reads CARSLSPSRARGTEAFF. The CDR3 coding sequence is TGTGCCAGAAGCCTTTCCCCCTCGCGGGCGCGGGGCACTGAAGCTTTCTTT.

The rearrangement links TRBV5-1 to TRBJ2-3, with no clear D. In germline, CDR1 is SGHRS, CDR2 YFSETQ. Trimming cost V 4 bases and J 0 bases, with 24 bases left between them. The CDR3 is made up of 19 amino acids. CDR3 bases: TGCGCCAGCAGCGCCCGTCAGGAACTTACTCCACTTAGCACAGATACGCAGTATTTT. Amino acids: CASSARQELTPLSTDTQYF. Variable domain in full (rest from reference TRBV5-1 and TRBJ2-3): KAGVTQTPRYLIKTRGQQVTLSCSPISGHRSVSWYQQTPGQGLQFLFEYFSETQRNKGNFPGRFSGRQFSNSRSEMNVSTLELGDSALYLCASSARQELTPLSTDTQYFGPGTRLTVL.